The entry that follows covers one TCR beta chain sequence. This record comes from a study of cytomegalovirus exposure and HLA in healthy donors. PCR used 60 Vbeta primers and 13 Jbeta primers. The repertoire was sequenced with immunoSEQ multiplex PCR; TCRdb's copy has only in-frame clones and lacks some. The sample includes about 110,000 clones, about four fifths seen only once; the top ten take 2.5% to 3.5%. Germline assignment: CDR1 MNHEY and CDR2 SVGAGI. Trimming left V 8 bases short and J 2 bases short, with 7 bases between. The CDR3 length is 11 residues. The chain has TRBV6-5 and TRBJ2-7; TRBD2 is a possible D gene (5 bases). The sample consisted of PBMCs. The source is a woman aged 60-70 years in good health and CMV-seropositive. The chain's CDR3 is CASGGPYEQYF. CDR3 DNA: TGTGCCAGCGGAGGACCCTACGAGCAGTACTTC.